This is a list of T cell receptor beta chains from one sample in a study of T cells in localized non-small cell lung cancer. Repertoires were generated with immunoSEQ multiplex PCR, while TCRdb's copy carries only in-frame clones and drops some. The top ten hold about 15% of the sample, which has about 91,000 clones, over 80% seen once. Sequenced here: peripheral blood, sampled before any cancer treatment. These receptors came from a man aged 35-69 years with stage I squamous cell lung carcinoma. CDR3s include the opening cysteine and the closing phenylalanine or tryptophan. D genes are given only for firm matches. Rows may omit the clone size; those that give it use once, few, many or a size class.

D	V	size	J	DNA	CDR3
NA	TRBV13	NA	TRBJ2-7	TGTGCCAGCAGCCCCGACAGAAGAGTCTACGAGCAGTACTTC	CASSPDRRVYEQYF
NA	TRBV4-1	NA	TRBJ2-7	TGCGCCAGCAGCCGAGAAATAACGGGACACCGTTCCTACGAGCAGTACTTC	CASSREITGHRSYEQYF
NA	TRBV28	NA	TRBJ1-4	TGTGCCATCATGGGGGGGGCGCGGGCAACTAATGAAAAACTGTTTTTT	CAIMGGARATNEKLFF
TRBD2	TRBV6-1	once	TRBJ2-1	TGTGCCAGCAGTATCGGAGCGGGAAATGAGCAGTTCTTC	CASSIGAGNEQFF
TRBD1	TRBV18	NA	TRBJ2-3	TGTGCCAGCTCAGGGGACAGGGGCACAGATACGCAGTATTTT	CASSGDRGTDTQYF
NA	TRBV10-3	NA	TRBJ1-2	TGTGCCATCAACCCCTCGAACAATCGGGACTATGGCTACACCTTC	CAINPSNNRDYGYTF
NA	TRBV2	NA	TRBJ1-4	TGTGCCAGCTCCAGGGACTATAATGAAAAACTGTTTTTT	CASSRDYNEKLFF
TRBD1	TRBV13	NA	TRBJ1-6	TGTGCCAGCAGCATGACAGGGACAGGGAATTCACCCCTCCACTTT	CASSMTGTGNSPLHF
NA	TRBV7-8	NA	TRBJ1-4	TGTGCCAGCAGCTTAGAGGCTAGGCGCGAACTGTTTTTT	CASSLEARRELFF
NA	TRBV28	NA	TRBJ1-1	TGTGCCAGCAGTTATACTCGGGGCACTGAAGCTTTCTTT	CASSYTRGTEAFF
NA	TRBV6-1	NA	TRBJ1-1	TGTGCCAGCAGAGCCCGGTTGTCGGAGAACACTGAAGCTTTCTTT	CASRARLSENTEAFF
NA	TRBV28	NA	TRBJ2-1	TGTGCCAGCTACGGGACTCTCTTCAATGAGCAGTTCTTC	CASYGTLFNEQFF
NA	TRBV6-1	NA	TRBJ2-7	TGTGCCGCAGCAGTCGGGGGCGTTTTATACGAGCAGTACTTC	CAAAVGGVLYEQYF
TRBD1	TRBV7-9	NA	TRBJ1-1	TGTGCCAGCAGCGCTAGACAGGGGCGGGGGATTAACACTGAAGCTTTCTTT	CASSARQGRGINTEAFF
NA	TRBV6-1	NA	TRBJ1-6	TGTGCCAGCAGTGTAACGCCTAAAATTTCACCCCTCCACTTT	CASSVTPKISPLHF
TRBD1	TRBV27	NA	TRBJ1-5	TGTGCCAGCCGGGGGTTGGGACAGGGGCAAATCAATCAGCCCCAGCATTTT	CASRGLGQGQINQPQHF
NA	TRBV15	NA	TRBJ2-6	TGTGCCACCAGCAAAAGGACACCCAGCTCTGGGGCCAACGTCCTGACTTTC	CATSKRTPSSGANVLTF
TRBD2	TRBV7-9	NA	TRBJ2-1	TGTGCCAGCAGCTTACCACGGGGACTAGTTCAGGGTGAGCAGTTCTTC	CASSLPRGLVQGEQFF
TRBD2	TRBV2	NA	TRBJ2-7	TGTGCCAGCAGTGAAGTATTAGCGGGGGGGCCTTACGAGCAGTACTTC	CASSEVLAGGPYEQYF
NA	TRBV4-2	NA	TRBJ1-5	TGTGCCAGCAGCCAAGCAGGTGCGGGGGGTCCGGGCAATCAGCCCCAGCATTTT	CASSQAGAGGPGNQPQHF
NA	TRBV21-1	few	TRBJ2-6	TGTGCCAGCAGCCTCGATCGGGGAACCGCTGGGGCCAACGTCCTGACTTTC	CASSLDRGTAGANVLTF
NA	TRBV6-1	NA	TRBJ1-2	TGTGCCAGCAGTTCCACAGGGCTAGTAAACTATGGCTACACCTTC	CASSSTGLVNYGYTF
NA	TRBV25-1	NA	TRBJ1-3	TGTGCCAGCAGTGAGCAGGGAGGGTCTGGAAACACCATATATTTT	CASSEQGGSGNTIYF
NA	TRBV27	NA	TRBJ1-2	TGTGCCAGCAGATCTCAGGGGATCGATGGCTACACCTTC	CASRSQGIDGYTF
NA	TRBV18	NA	TRBJ2-1	TGTGCCAGCTCAGAACAGGATGAGCAGTTCTTC	CASSEQDEQFF
TRBD1	TRBV2	NA	TRBJ1-5	TGTGCCAGCAGTGAAATGTTCTTTGGACAGGGTAGTAATCAGCCCCAGCATTTT	CASSEMFFGQGSNQPQHF
TRBD1	TRBV6-5	NA	TRBJ1-2	TGTGCCAGCAGTCGACAGGGGTCGGCCTATGGCTACACCTTC	CASSRQGSAYGYTF
NA	TRBV5-4	few	TRBJ2-1	TGTGCCAGCAGTACGACTTTTAATGAGCAGTTCTTC	CASSTTFNEQFF
TRBD1	TRBV27	NA	TRBJ1-2	TGTGCCAGCAGTCTCACCGGGACAGGCATCTATGGCTACACCTTC	CASSLTGTGIYGYTF
NA	TRBV5-1	once	TRBJ2-7	TGCGCCAGCAGCCGTGACAGACTCGATGGCGAGCAGTACTTC	CASSRDRLDGEQYF
NA	TRBV5-1	NA	TRBJ2-1	TGCGCCAGCAGCTTGGGCCCGGGGGTTGCTTACAATGAGCAGTTCTTC	CASSLGPGVAYNEQFF
NA	TRBV28	once	TRBJ1-2	TGTGCCAGCAGTCCTCTTCCGGGGGATGGCTACACCTTC	CASSPLPGDGYTF
NA	TRBV5-3	NA	TRBJ1-2	TGTGCCAGAAGCTTGGGTCAAGGGAACTATGGCTACACCTTC	CARSLGQGNYGYTF
NA	TRBV14	NA	TRBJ1-1	TGTGCCAGCAGCCCTTTGTCAGGCGGGTGGGGGAACACTGAAGCTTTCTTT	CASSPLSGGWGNTEAFF
NA	TRBV2	NA	TRBJ1-6	TGTGCCAGCAGTGCTGACAGCGCCAATTCACCCCTCCACTTT	CASSADSANSPLHF
NA	TRBV5-1	NA	TRBJ2-2	TGCGCCAGCAGCTTGGGAGGGGCATACACCGGGGAGCTGTTTTTT	CASSLGGAYTGELFF
TRBD1	TRBV27	once	TRBJ1-2	TGTGCCAGCAGTTTTCGACAGGGTGGTGGCTACACCTTC	CASSFRQGGGYTF
TRBD1	TRBV2	NA	TRBJ1-5	TGTGCCAGCAGCAGGACAGGCGGCAATCAGCCCCAGCATTTT	CASSRTGGNQPQHF
NA	TRBV4-3	NA	TRBJ1-4	TGCGCCAGCAGCCTCAACCCCCTGGGAAAACTGTTTTTT	CASSLNPLGKLFF
NA	TRBV27	NA	TRBJ1-5	TGTGCCAGCAGACAGGACTTTTCCAATCAGCCCCAGCATTTT	CASRQDFSNQPQHF
TRBD1	TRBV27	once	TRBJ1-2	TGTGCCAGCGGACCGGGACAGGGAAGCTATGGCTACACCTTC	CASGPGQGSYGYTF
TRBD2	TRBV10-1	once	TRBJ2-1	TGCGCCAGCAGTGAACGGACTAGCGGCTTCAATGAGCAGTTCTTC	CASSERTSGFNEQFF
NA	TRBV29-1	NA	TRBJ1-1	TGCAGCGTTGTATGGTCCAGGGGTGCGACTGAAGCTTTCTTT	CSVVWSRGATEAFF
NA	TRBV28	NA	TRBJ1-6	TGTGCCAGCAGTTTAGGGGCGGGTACCCCCCTCCACTTT	CASSLGAGTPLHF
TRBD2	TRBV7-2	NA	TRBJ2-7	TGTGCCAGCAGCTTCGTCCGGGGGGGCACATACGAGCAGTACTTC	CASSFVRGGTYEQYF
NA	TRBV25-1	few	TRBJ1-1	TGTGCCAGCAGTGGGACGGCCACTGAAGCTTTCTTT	CASSGTATEAFF
NA	TRBV28	few	TRBJ1-6	TGTGCCAGCAGTCCCCTCCAGGGATTTGAGTCACCCCTCCACTTT	CASSPLQGFESPLHF
TRBD1	TRBV4-1	NA	TRBJ1-2	TGCGCCAGCAGCCAAGAAGCAGGGGGCTATGGCTACACCTTC	CASSQEAGGYGYTF
NA	TRBV5-1	NA	TRBJ2-1	TGCGCCAGCAGCTTGGACGTAGGGTCCAATGAGCAGTTCTTC	CASSLDVGSNEQFF
NA	TRBV2	many	TRBJ2-3	TGTGCCAGCGTAGCGACCAGCACAGATACGCAGTATTTT	CASVATSTDTQYF
TRBD1	TRBV19	NA	TRBJ1-1	TGTGCCAGTAGTATGGGGGACAGGGTAAACACTGAAGCTTTCTTT	CASSMGDRVNTEAFF
NA	TRBV6-1	NA	TRBJ2-3	TGTGCCAGCAGTGAGGTTCAGGGAATAACTCACGGGACAGATACGCAGTATTTT	CASSEVQGITHGTDTQYF
TRBD1	TRBV5-6	NA	TRBJ1-2	TGTGCCAGCAGCTCCTCCCGATACAGGGGGAGAAACTATGGCTACACCTTC	CASSSSRYRGRNYGYTF
TRBD2	TRBV18	NA	TRBJ2-1	TGTGCCAGCTCCGTATACGGGGGGGGAAGCTCCTACAATGAGCAGTTCTTC	CASSVYGGGSSYNEQFF
NA	TRBV11-3	NA	TRBJ2-3	TGTGCCAGCAGCCGTACTAGATATGGGGGAGGTACGCAGTATTTT	CASSRTRYGGGTQYF
TRBD1	TRBV5-8	NA	TRBJ1-2	TGTGCCAGCAGCCTACAGGGGCGATATGGCTACACCTTC	CASSLQGRYGYTF
TRBD1	TRBV7-6	NA	TRBJ2-7	TGTGCCAGCAGCTCCTGGGGACAGGGCTACGAGCAGTACTTC	CASSSWGQGYEQYF
NA	TRBV14	once	TRBJ1-1	TGTGCCAGCAGCCCGCGGCAAGGAGGGGTAGCTTTCTTT	CASSPRQGGVAFF
NA	TRBV28	NA	TRBJ1-3	TGTGCCAGCATCGTTGGGAAAAATAGGAGAAACACCATATATTTT	CASIVGKNRRNTIYF
NA	TRBV6-5	NA	TRBJ2-7	TGTGCCAGCAGGTACGCATCGAGGGGTATAACCTACGAGCAGTACTTC	CASRYASRGITYEQYF